Here is one TCR beta chain with its context. TCRdb ran MiXCR on the 5' RACE reads and lists one entry per CDR3 protein. This table has 350,000 or so distinct CDR3 sequences, 9% to 15% appearing once. V lost 0 bases and J lost 2; bases outside the gene matches: 11. The germline gives CDR1 SGHAT, CDR2 FQNNGV. CDR3 size: 20 residues. Every donor was a healthy Caucasian. The sample comes from a study of identical twins. These sequences were also reported in another study, on yellow fever vaccine responses in identical twins.

This chain joins TRBV11-2 and TRBJ2-7; TRBD2 matches at 15 bases. This receptor was taken from a woman under 30 in good health. The sample consisted of CD8+ T cells sorted from blood. CDR3 DNA sequence: TGTGCCAGCAGCTTAGATCTCTCCGGGACTAGCGGGGGGTCTCCCTACGAGCAGTACGTC. As protein: CASSLDLSGTSGGSPYEQYV.